The 29 T cell receptor beta chains reported below all come from one sample, sequenced in a study of chemoradiotherapy in HPV16-positive cancers. Sequencing was performed with immunoSEQ multiplex PCR; in TCRdb, only in-frame clones are kept and a portion is missing. The sample lists under 70,000 clones, roughly 90% occurring once. The specimen comprised blood, sampled from a patient who underwent chemoradiotherapy. These TCRs come from a human donor with HPV-associated anogenital cancer.

The chain has TRBV14 and TRBJ2-5; 12 bases agree with TRBD2. Unmatched junction bases numbered 10, after V lost 4 bases and J lost 4 bases. The CDR3 has 17 residues. Germline V gives CDR1 SGHDN, CDR2 FVKESK. This CDR3 reads CASSPFRLAGVGETQYF. In DNA form, the CDR3 reads TGTGCCAGCAGCCCCTTCCGACTAGCGGGAGTCGGAGAGACCCAGTACTTC. Full variable domain (outside the CDR3, taken from reference TRBV14 and TRBJ2-5): EAGVTQFPSHSVIEKGQTVTLRCDPISGHDNLYWYRRVMGKEIKFLLHFVKESKQDESGMPNNRFLAERTGGTYSTLKVQPAELEDSGVYFCASSPFRLAGVGETQYFGPGTRLLVL.

Regarding this clone: Other DNA sequences of this sample code for an identical CDR3. This chain joins TRBV4-3 and TRBJ2-6; 9 bases map to TRBD1. The CDR3 is 20 residues long. V lost 0 bases, J lost 2 bases, and 11 bases stayed unmatched. Germline values: CDR1 LGHNA, CDR2 YSLEER. Here the CDR3 reads CASSQDPPQGARAGANVLTF. The CDR3, as DNA: TGCGCCAGCAGCCAAGATCCTCCACAGGGGGCGCGTGCTGGGGCCAACGTCCTGACTTTC.

The V gene is TRBV27, the J gene TRBJ1-3; no clear D gene. V gave up 6 bases and J gave up 2 bases, with 14 bases separating them. Germline assignment: CDR1 MNHEY and CDR2 SMNVEV (reference sequence). The CDR3 contains 15 residues. The CDR3 sequence is CASRRTSSTGNTIYF. CDR3 DNA sequence: TGTGCCAGCAGGCGGACTAGTAGTACTGGAAACACCATATATTTT.

The J gene is TRBJ2-7, the V gene TRBV29-1; D possibly corresponds to TRBD2 (5 bases). With 4 bases removed from V and 3 bases from J, the gap between germline ends came to 10 bases. CDR1 is SQVTM, CDR2 ANQGSEA, per germline. This CDR3 spans 12 amino acids. Here the CDR3 DNA reads TGCAGCGTTGTATCGGGAATCTACGAGCAGTACTTC. Translating gives CSVVSGIYEQYF.

The chain links TRBV19 to TRBJ1-2, with TRBD1 identical over 9 bases. Germline trimming cut 6 bases from V and 8 bases from J; bases unmatched to any gene: 7. Germline V gene data show CDR1 as LNHDA and CDR2 as SQIVND (reference sequence). The length of the CDR3 is 13 residues. CDR3 in DNA: TGTGCCAGTAGGGGACAGGGCCTAGGAGGCTACACCTTC. Its protein is CASRGQGLGGYTF. The entire variable domain, with the rest obtained from reference TRBV19 and TRBJ1-2, is as follows: DGGITQSPKYLFRKEGQNVTLSCEQNLNHDAMYWYRQDPGQGLRLIYYSQIVNDFQKGDIAEGYSVSREKKESFPLTVTSAQKNPTAFYLCASRGQGLGGYTFGSGTRLTVV.

The chain links TRBV11-2 to TRBJ2-1, with D tentatively TRBD2 (6 bases). From germline, CDR1 is SGHAT and CDR2 FQNNGV. The V and J ends lost 7 bases and 0 bases respectively, with 16 bases between them. The CDR3 is 16 amino acids. The DNA for the CDR3 is TGTGCCAGCACCTCGGGCGGGACCAGCTCCTACAATGAGCAGTTCTTC. Translation: CASTSGGTSSYNEQFF.

The chain couples TRBV6-5 to TRBJ1-5; a weak D match, TRBD1 (5 bases). The CDR3 length is 14 residues. V was trimmed by 5 bases and J by 4 bases, leaving 12 bases between them. The germline gives CDR1 MNHEY, CDR2 SVGAGI. CDR3 bases: TGTGCCAGCAGTCCCCGACAGTATAATCAGCCCCAGCATTTT. It yields the protein CASSPRQYNQPQHF.

The V gene is TRBV5-1, the J gene TRBJ1-6; the match to TRBD1 covers 10 bases. The CDR3 is made up of 16 amino acids. CDR1 SGHRS and CDR2 YFSETQ come from the germline V gene. V lost 5 bases, J lost 6 bases, and 8 bases stayed unmatched. CDR3 nucleotide sequence: TGCGCCAGCAGTCGATCGACAGGGGGCAGTAATTCACCCCTCCACTTT. Protein product: CASSRSTGGSNSPLHF.

V and J are TRBV6-1 and TRBJ2-3; 8 bases agree with TRBD1. After removal of 6 bases from V and 5 bases from J, the junction contained 4 bases not matched to a gene. Germline loops: CDR1 MNHNS, CDR2 SASEGT. The CDR3 totals 13 residues. The CDR3 is CASRGRGQDTQYF. CDR3 DNA: TGTGCCAGCAGGGGCAGGGGGCAAGATACGCAGTATTTT.

V usage is TRBV19 and J usage is TRBJ2-5; D not certain. Trimming removed 6 bases from V and 2 bases from J, with 7 bases in between. Germline-derived CDR1 and CDR2 are LNHDA and SQIVND (reference sequence). This CDR3 spans 12 amino acids. CDR3 nucleotide sequence: TGTGCCAGTAGCCACAAACAAGAGACCCAGTACTTC. Translation gives CASSHKQETQYF.

The chain uses TRBV6-5 and TRBJ1-3, with no clear D. V was clipped by 0 bases and J by 0 bases, with 9 bases between them. The CDR3 contains 16 residues. The germline gives CDR1 MNHEY, CDR2 SVGAGI. The CDR3 DNA reads as TGTGCCAGCAGTTACTCGAGCGCGGTCTCTGGAAACACCATATATTTT. Translated: CASSYSSAVSGNTIYF.

V usage is TRBV9 and J usage is TRBJ2-1; 12 bases line up with TRBD2. V trimming: 3 bases; J trimming: 8 bases; junction bases outside the gene matches: 9. The germline V gene encodes CDR1 SGDLS and CDR2 YYNGEE. This CDR3 spans 16 amino acids. The CDR3 sequence: CASSEGTSGRRYEQFF. CDR3 sequence (DNA): TGTGCCAGCAGCGAGGGGACTAGCGGGCGCCGCTATGAGCAGTTCTTC.

This clone was detected once. This chain links TRBV27 with TRBJ2-3; no clear D. Germline-derived CDR1 and CDR2 are MNHEY and SMNVEV (reference sequence). V gave up 4 bases and J gave up 4 bases, with 9 bases separating them. This CDR3 contains 13 residues. The CDR3: CASSSSRSDTQYF. Here the CDR3 DNA reads TGTGCCAGCAGTTCCTCTAGGTCAGATACGCAGTATTTT.

This chain uses TRBV7-9 with TRBJ1-2; the match to TRBD1 covers 7 bases. The CDR3 has 15 amino acids. V was pared by 1 base and J by 4 bases, with 6 bases of the junction left unmatched. Germline CDR1 SEHNR, CDR2 FQNEAQ (reference sequence). In DNA form, the CDR3 reads TGTGCCAGCAGCTTAGAGGGGGCACAGATCTATGGCTACACCTTC. It yields the protein CASSLEGAQIYGYTF.

The rearrangement links TRBV11-2 to TRBJ1-1; D gene unclear. The CDR3 consists of 14 residues. Deletions cut 3 bases from V and 0 bases from J, with 8 bases between. Germline assignment: CDR1 SGHAT and CDR2 FQNNGV. The CDR3 DNA reads TGTGCCAGCAGCTTCGGAGGGATGAACACTGAAGCTTTCTTT. This gives the protein CASSFGGMNTEAFF.

The V and J genes are TRBV4-3 and TRBJ1-4; 10 bases map to TRBD1. The CDR3 runs 15 residues. Trimming cost V 2 bases and J 7 bases; bases outside gene matches: 4. CDR1 and CDR2 (germline): LGHNA, YSLEER. The CDR3 DNA reads TGCGCCAGCAGCCAAAGCCGGGACAGGGGTGAAAAACTGTTTTTT. Protein sequence: CASSQSRDRGEKLFF.

This clone was found once. The chain recombines TRBV6-1 with TRBJ1-2, with 7 bases aligning to TRBD1. This CDR3 is 14 amino acids long. The V gene end was trimmed by 4 bases and the J gene end by 4 bases; junction bases not matched to a gene: 6. CDR1 is MNHNS, CDR2 SASEGT, per germline. The chain's CDR3 is CASSGGQRGYGYTF. CDR3 nucleotide sequence: TGTGCCAGCAGTGGGGGACAGCGGGGCTATGGCTACACCTTC.

The J gene is TRBJ2-7, the V gene TRBV7-9, with a tentative D call TRBD1 (6 bases). In germline, CDR1 is SEHNR, CDR2 FQNEAQ (reference sequence). V was trimmed by 5 bases and J by 2 bases, leaving 16 bases between them. This CDR3 contains 15 residues. In nucleotides, the CDR3 is TGTGCCAGCAGCCGGCTCGGGGACAAAACCTACGAGCAGTACTTC. As protein: CASSRLGDKTYEQYF.

Only a few counts were recorded for this clone. The rearrangement links TRBV10-1 to TRBJ1-1, with a possible D match to TRBD1 (6 bases). Germline V gives CDR1 WNHNN, CDR2 SYGVQD (reference sequence). CDR3 length: 13 amino acids. Deletions cut 4 bases from V and 6 bases from J, with 12 bases between. The CDR3 nucleotides read TGCGCCAGCAGTGCGGTCAGGGGAGCTGAAGCTTTCTTT. It codes for CASSAVRGAEAFF.

Turning to this clone: The junction differs from germline at one of its ends, possibly a read error. The chain is built from TRBV11-2 and TRBJ2-2; possible D gene TRBD2, 6 bases. Germline loops: CDR1 SGHAT, CDR2 FQNNGV. The CDR3 is 16 residues long. The CDR3 loop reads CASSLEGGAYTGELFF. CDR3 coding DNA: TGTGCCAGCAGCCTAGAGGGCGGGGCCTACACCGGGGAGCTGTTTTTT.

The chain employs TRBV5-1 and TRBJ1-1; D might be TRBD1 (5 bases). CDR1 is SGHRS, CDR2 YFSETQ, per germline. This CDR3 has 13 residues. The ends were cut back, 1 base at V and 1 base at J, with 5 bases in the middle. CDR3 coding DNA: TGCGCCAGCAGCTTGCAGGGGAACACTGAAGCTTTCTTT. Amino acids: CASSLQGNTEAFF.

The CDR3 reads CASSFGAGTQYF. For the CDR3, the DNA is TGTGCCAGCAGTTTCGGGGCGGGGACCCAGTACTTC. The V and J genes are TRBV27 and TRBJ2-5, with D perhaps matching TRBD1 or TRBD2 (5 bases each). The CDR3 has 12 residues. In germline, CDR1 is MNHEY, CDR2 SMNVEV (reference sequence). V was trimmed by 3 bases and J by 7 bases, leaving 9 bases between them.

The gene calls are TRBV7-8 and TRBJ1-5, with D tentatively TRBD1 (6 bases). This CDR3 spans 15 amino acids. Trimming cost V 1 base and J 2 bases, with 9 bases left between them. Germline CDR1 SGHVS, CDR2 FQNEAQ. CDR3 protein: CASSLGAGGNQPQHF. The DNA of the CDR3 is TGTGCCAGCAGCTTAGGTGCAGGGGGCAATCAGCCCCAGCATTTT.

As concerns this clone: One junction end disagrees with the germline gene, perhaps due to a read error. The chain has TRBV7-7 and TRBJ2-1; 7 positions match TRBD1. CDR1 and CDR2 from the germline V gene are SSHAT and FNYEAQ (reference sequence). There are 16 residues in the CDR3. In DNA, the CDR3 is TGTGCTAGCAGCTCCCTCACAGGGGCGAATTACAATGAGCAGTTCTTC. Its protein product is CASSSLTGANYNEQFF.

The chain has TRBV18 and TRBJ1-1; TRBD1 might be the D (6 bases). The CDR3 spans 13 residues. Germline assignment: CDR1 KGHSH and CDR2 LQKENI. Trimming took 2 bases from V and 8 from J, leaving 12 bases between them. The CDR3 region is CASSPKRGEEAFF. CDR3 in DNA: TGTGCCAGCTCACCAAAGAGGGGGGAAGAAGCTTTCTTT.

The chain recombines TRBV7-2 with TRBJ1-5, with 9 positions matching TRBD1. The germline gives CDR1 SGHTA, CDR2 FQGNSA. J was trimmed by 7 bases and V by 5 bases; bases with no gene match: 18. The CDR3 spans 18 residues. The CDR3 bases are TGTGCCAGCAGCCGCCGTCCCGGGACAGGGTACAACAACCAGCCCCAGCATTTT. It codes for CASSRRPGTGYNNQPQHF.

The chain carries TRBV6-1 and TRBJ1-4; 9 nucleotides line up with TRBD1. With 2 bases clipped from V and 2 bases from J, the junction kept 24 bases outside the gene matches. CDR1 and CDR2 from the germline V gene are MNHNS and SASEGT. The CDR3 extends over 23 amino acids. CDR3 DNA sequence: TGTGCCAGCAGTGAATGGGCCCTTTCCGGTGGGACAGGGTACCGGGCGACTAATGAAAAACTGTTTTTT. Protein product: CASSEWALSGGTGYRATNEKLFF.

The V call is TRBV29-1, the J call TRBJ1-2, with 8 bases identical to TRBD1. This CDR3 is built from 13 residues. The junction had 4 bases not matched to a gene; V was cut back by 3 bases and J by 4 bases. Germline CDR1 and CDR2: SQVTM and ANQGSEA. The CDR3 nucleotides read TGCAGCGTTGAGGACAGGGCCAGCTATGGCTACACCTTC. This gives the protein CSVEDRASYGYTF.

This chain uses TRBV7-2 with TRBJ2-3, with TRBD2 as a possible D gene (5 bases). This CDR3 has 14 amino acids. Germline CDR1 and CDR2: SGHTA and FQGNSA. V was trimmed by 3 bases and J by 5 bases, leaving 12 bases between them. CDR3 in amino acids: CASSFSTTRDTQYF. Written as DNA, the CDR3 is TGTGCCAGCAGCTTTTCTACCACTAGAGATACGCAGTATTTT. Full variable domain (outside the CDR3, taken from reference TRBV7-2 and TRBJ2-3): GAGVSQSPSNKVTEKGKDVELRCDPISGHTALYWYRQSLGQGLEFLIYFQGNSAPDKSGLPSDRFSAERTGGSVSTLTIQRTQQEDSAVYLCASSFSTTRDTQYFGPGTRLTVL.